A single sample gave rise to the 15 T cell receptor beta chains below, sequenced in a study of type 1 and type 2 diabetes patients. PCR was run on genomic DNA. The TCR beta CDR3 region was amplified using 30 forward and 13 reverse primers. TCRdb itself ran the multiplex PCR reads through MiXCR, one entry per CDR3 protein. Of fewer than 350,000 distinct CDR3 sequences listed, approximately 45% are singletons. The sequencing input was peripheral blood mononuclear cells (PBMCs). The receptors come from a man between 18 and 29 years old with type 2 diabetes.

Details on this clonotype: This clone may be a read error of a much larger clone one base away. The conserved final phenylalanine or tryptophan is absent from the CDR3, which likely points to a read error. J is TRBJ1-2 and V is TRBV2; maybe TRBD1 (6 bases). The CDR3 is 15 amino acids. The V gene's germline CDR1 is SNHLY and CDR2 FYNNEI. V was trimmed by 4 bases and J by 6 bases, leaving 18 bases between them. This CDR3 is CASSAEYRASDGYTC. The CDR3 bases are TGTGCCAGCAGTGCAGAATACAGGGCTTCGGATGGCTACACCTGC.

This clonotype was detected only a few times. The rearrangement links TRBV2 to TRBJ1-4; 7 bases line up with TRBD1. CDR1 and CDR2 (germline): SNHLY, FYNNEI. CDR3 size: 15 residues. The trim removed 1 base at V and 5 bases at J, leaving 4 bases unmatched. The CDR3 spells CASSEVGTVNEKLFF. The CDR3, as DNA: TGTGCCAGCAGTGAAGTAGGGACAGTGAATGAAAAACTGTTTTTT.

This rearrangement joins TRBV20-1 to TRBJ1-3; no reliable D call. Germline-derived CDR1 and CDR2 are DFQATT and SNEGSKA (reference sequence). The CDR3 runs to 17 residues. V was trimmed by 0 bases and J by 0 bases, leaving 15 bases between them. CDR3 loop: CSARDYWTDHSGNTIYF. The CDR3 DNA sequence: TGCAGTGCTAGAGATTACTGGACCGATCACTCTGGAAACACCATATATTTT.

For this clonotype: In this CDR3 the conserved last residue, phenylalanine or tryptophan, is missing, so a read error is likely. The chain is built from TRBV3-1 and TRBJ2-7; 12 bases line up with TRBD2. The J segment lost 2 bases and the V segment lost 4 bases, leaving 9 bases of the junction unmatched. CDR3 length: 17 amino acids. Germline CDR1 is LGHDT and CDR2 is YNNKEL (reference sequence). The chain's CDR3 is CASSLELTSGSAYEQYL. The CDR3 coding sequence is TGTGCCAGCAGCCTCGAACTGACTAGCGGGAGCGCCTACGAGCAGTACCTC.

This chain uses TRBV27 with TRBJ2-5; 7 nucleotides agree with TRBD2. The ends lost 4 bases at V and 4 bases at J; junction bases unmatched: 12. This CDR3 comprises 16 residues. The V gene's germline CDR1 is MNHEY and CDR2 SMNVEV (reference sequence). The DNA for the CDR3 is TGTGCCAGCAGTTCCCTCCCTGGGAGGGCGGGAGAGACCCAGTACTTC. Amino acid sequence: CASSSLPGRAGETQYF.

In this sample, this clonotype turned up many times. CDR3 protein: CAWSVRRDYEQYF. The CDR3 DNA follows: TGTGCCTGGAGTGTAAGGCGAGACTACGAGCAGTACTTC. The rearrangement uses TRBV30 and TRBJ2-7; the D is unclear. V gave up 0 bases and J gave up 3 bases, with 9 bases separating them. CDR1 GTSNPN and CDR2 SVGIG come from the germline V gene (reference sequence). The CDR3 spans 13 residues.

This clonotype has just a few counts. The chain uses TRBV27 and TRBJ2-7; the match to TRBD1 covers 12 bases. Germline V gene sequence: CDR1 MNHEY, CDR2 SMNVEV (reference sequence). The CDR3 is 14 amino acids. The J segment lost 5 bases and the V segment lost 5 bases, leaving 4 bases of the junction unmatched. The CDR3 protein is CASSTGTGGNEQYF. Written as DNA, the CDR3 is TGTGCCAGCAGTACCGGGACAGGGGGCAACGAGCAGTACTTC.

The V and J genes are TRBV20-1 and TRBJ2-1, with TRBD2 identical over 7 bases. The V and J ends lost 0 bases and 6 bases, in that order; junction bases with no gene match: 11. The germline gives CDR1 DFQATT, CDR2 SNEGSKA (reference sequence). This CDR3 is 16 amino acids long. CDR3 in amino acids: CSARDFRKREGNEQFF. CDR3 coding DNA: TGCAGTGCTAGAGATTTTCGGAAGCGGGAAGGCAATGAGCAGTTCTTC.

This clonotype appeared a few times. The chain links TRBV10-3 to TRBJ2-3, with D perhaps assigned TRBD1 or TRBD2 (5 bases each). There are 15 residues in the CDR3. V lost 5 bases, J lost 2 bases, and 14 bases lay in between. CDR1 and CDR2 (germline): ENHRY, SYGVKD. CDR3 protein: CAISRDQILTDTQYF. CDR3 coding DNA: TGTGCCATCAGTCGGGACCAGATTCTCACAGATACGCAGTATTTT.

This clonotype came up a few times. V is TRBV19 and J is TRBJ2-6; D gene uncertain. Germline CDR1 is LNHDA and CDR2 is SQIVND (reference sequence). V gave up 6 bases and J gave up 1 base, with 7 bases separating them. This CDR3 comprises 14 residues. The CDR3 sequence is CASRDLSGANVLTF. Here the CDR3 DNA reads TGTGCCAGTAGGGACCTTTCTGGGGCCAACGTCCTGACTTTC.

V usage is TRBV11-2 and J usage is TRBJ2-1, with no clear D. This CDR3 has 14 amino acids. Germline V gives CDR1 SGHAT, CDR2 FQNNGV. V lost 2 bases to trimming and J lost 13 bases, with 18 bases between them. CDR3 nucleotide sequence: TGTGCCAGCAGCTTAAGTGTGGCAAACCGGTTACAGTTCTTC. Amino acids: CASSLSVANRLQFF.

This clonotype was counted at least ten times. The chain is built from TRBV2 and TRBJ1-1, with D possibly matching TRBD1 (6 bases). Germline V lookup: CDR1 SNHLY, CDR2 FYNNEI. Trimming removed 6 bases at V and 8 bases at J, with 16 bases between. CDR3 length: 13 residues. CDR3 sequence reads: CASRLTGITEAFF. CDR3 sequence (DNA): TGTGCCAGCAGGCTCACAGGGATTACCGAAGCTTTCTTT.

This clonotype was detected a few times. This chain connects TRBV6-1 to TRBJ2-5; 8 positions match TRBD2. The V gene's germline CDR1 is MNHNS and CDR2 SASEGT. The CDR3 sequence is 15 residues long. V dropped 5 bases and J dropped 0; count of bases not matched to a gene: 5. CDR3 amino acids: CASSPGRAHQETQYF. The CDR3 DNA follows: TGTGCCAGCAGTCCCGGGAGGGCACACCAAGAGACCCAGTACTTC.

This clonotype was seen more than once but under ten times. The rearrangement joins TRBV6-2 or TRBV6-3 to TRBJ2-7; unclear D gene. The germline V gene encodes CDR1 MNHEY and CDR2 SVGEGT. V was pared by 4 bases and J by 2 bases, with 15 bases between. The CDR3 runs 15 residues. Written as DNA, the CDR3 is TGTGCCAGCAGTTCTCTCACGACGGTCACCTACGAGCAGTACTTC. Protein: CASSSLTTVTYEQYF.

The genes are TRBV7-6 and TRBJ2-7, with D possibly TRBD1 on 6 matching bases. The CDR3 sequence is 15 residues long. V lost 1 base to trimming and J lost 2 bases, with 12 bases between them. From germline, CDR1 is SGHVS and CDR2 FNYEAQ. The CDR3 loop reads CASSLVLGATYEQYF. CDR3 sequence (DNA): TGTGCCAGCAGCTTAGTTCTGGGGGCTACCTACGAGCAGTACTTC.